Shown below are 29 T cell receptor beta chains from a single sample sequenced in a study of T cell changes during pregnancy in multiple sclerosis. Repertoires were generated with immunoSEQ multiplex PCR, while TCRdb's copy carries only in-frame clones and drops some. This sample has tens of thousands of clones, with over 90% found just once. The sequences come from CD4+ T cells from peripheral blood mononuclear cells, collected in the second trimester of pregnancy. The receptors were gathered from a female donor with multiple sclerosis, enrolled in a pregnancy study.

The CDR3 DNA is TGTGCCAGCAGCTTTTATGGGATGGGACTTAACACAGATACGCAGTATTTT. Encoded protein: CASSFYGMGLNTDTQYF. V and J are TRBV7-9 and TRBJ2-3, with D tentatively TRBD2 (6 bases). Trimming pared 3 bases from V and 2 bases from J, leaving 18 bases between. CDR1 and CDR2 from the germline V gene are SEHNR and FQNEAQ (reference sequence). This CDR3 is built from 17 residues.

The CDR3 DNA is TGTGCCAGCAGTGACAGGGGGCCCCAGCATTTT. Residues: CASSDRGPQHF. V gene TRBV6-6 combines with J gene TRBJ1-5, with TRBD1 matching 8 bases. V gave up 5 bases and J gave up 9 bases; unmatched junction bases: 0. The CDR3 is 11 amino acids. Germline V gives CDR1 MNHNY, CDR2 SVGAGI (reference sequence).

The chain couples TRBV11-2 to TRBJ1-1; D is ambiguous. The CDR3 spans 15 residues. Per germline, CDR1 SGHAT and CDR2 FQNNGV. Trimming left V 3 bases short and J 5 bases short, with 16 bases between. The CDR3 nucleotides read TGTGCCAGCAGCTTTGGATGGGAAGAGGGAACTGAAGCTTTCTTT. This gives the protein CASSFGWEEGTEAFF.

This clone appeared once. The chain couples TRBV10-3 to TRBJ2-1; 7 bases are shared with TRBD1. The V gene end was trimmed by 11 bases and the J gene end by 0 bases; junction bases not matched to a gene: 10. This CDR3 is 15 amino acids long. CDR1 and CDR2 (germline): ENHRY, SYGVKD. Written as DNA, the CDR3 is TGTGCCGCCATCAGTTCAGGGGGCTCCTACAATGAGCAGTTCTTC. The encoded protein is CAAISSGGSYNEQFF.

This clone has more than one count but fewer than ten. The genes are TRBV6-5 and TRBJ2-7; TRBD1 might be the D (7 bases). The germline V and J ends were trimmed by 6 bases and 1 base, with 13 bases remaining between them. The CDR3 runs 14 residues. Germline CDR1 MNHEY, CDR2 SVGAGI. The CDR3 here is CASRRGQNSYEQYF. The CDR3 nucleotides read TGTGCCAGCAGGCGGGGACAGAATTCCTACGAGCAGTACTTC.

The chain links TRBV2 to TRBJ1-2; D call uncertain. V was clipped by 8 bases and J by 8 bases, with 15 bases between them. CDR1 is SNHLY and CDR2 is FYNNEI in the germline V gene. The CDR3 length is 12 residues. CDR3 sequence reads: CASESPGYGYTF. For the CDR3, the DNA is TGTGCCAGCGAGTCTCCGGGATACGGCTACACCTTC.

This clone appeared once. The chain links TRBV19 to TRBJ1-4, with a tentative D call TRBD1 (6 bases). This CDR3 contains 16 residues. The V end was cut by 3 bases, the J end by 0 bases, with 11 bases between. The germline CDR1 and CDR2 sequences are LNHDA and SQIVND (reference sequence). The CDR3 region has the DNA TGTGCCAGTAGTATTTCACAGGGCGCAACTAATGAAAAACTGTTTTTT. It yields the protein CASSISQGATNEKLFF.

The chain recombines TRBV19 with TRBJ1-2; D gene unclear. V dropped 5 bases and J dropped 4 bases, with 14 bases sitting between them. This CDR3 has 14 amino acids. Germline values: CDR1 LNHDA, CDR2 SQIVND (reference sequence). The CDR3 loop is CASSSTADLYGYTF. The CDR3 region has the DNA TGTGCCAGTAGTTCTACGGCGGATCTCTATGGCTACACCTTC.

V gene TRBV6-5 combines with J gene TRBJ1-1; 7 nucleotides agree with TRBD1. The length of the CDR3 is 15 residues. Germline-derived CDR1 and CDR2 are MNHEY and SVGAGI. V shed 4 bases and J 4 bases; nucleotides not matched to a gene: 9. For the CDR3, the DNA is TGTGCCAGCAGTTCTGACAGGGTCCAGTCCACTGAAGCTTTCTTT. As protein: CASSSDRVQSTEAFF.

This chain joins TRBV5-6 and TRBJ2-1; D is unresolved. This CDR3 comprises 12 residues. V was trimmed by 2 bases and J by 12 bases, leaving 12 bases between them. The germline CDR1 and CDR2 sequences are SGHDT and YYEEEE. The CDR3 DNA reads TGTGCCAGCAGCTTTATTGAGTCTAGGCAGTTCTTC. Residues: CASSFIESRQFF. The whole variable domain, remainder taken from reference TRBV5-6 and TRBJ2-1, is DAGVTQSPTHLIKTRGQQVTLRCSPKSGHDTVSWYQQALGQGPQFIFQYYEEEERQRGNFPDRFSGHQFPNYSSELNVNALLLGDSALYLCASSFIESRQFFGPGTRLTVL.

The V gene is TRBV4-1, the J gene TRBJ1-4; D is possibly TRBD1 (6 bases). This CDR3 comprises 15 residues. From germline, CDR1 is MGHRA and CDR2 YSYEKL. V was cut by 0 bases and J by 7 bases, with 12 bases left in between. The CDR3 reads CASSQDQGSGEKLFF. In DNA, the CDR3 is TGCGCCAGCAGCCAAGATCAGGGGTCGGGTGAAAAACTGTTTTTT.

The chain combines TRBV7-2 with TRBJ2-3; TRBD2 matches 9 bases. V shed 4 bases, J shed 0 bases, and the junction held 11 bases outside the gene matches. The germline V gene has CDR1 SGHTA and CDR2 FQGNSA. CDR3 size: 18 residues. The CDR3, as DNA: TGTGCCAGCAGCTCACCCAAGCGGGGGGACCCTAGCACAGATACGCAGTATTTT. This gives the protein CASSSPKRGDPSTDTQYF.

CDR3 amino acids: CASSPRGQGGEKLFF. The DNA of the CDR3 is TGTGCCAGCTCACCACGAGGACAGGGCGGCGAAAAACTGTTTTTT. The rearrangement joins TRBV18 to TRBJ1-4; TRBD1 agrees at 8 bases. Germline V gives CDR1 KGHSH, CDR2 LQKENI. With 1 base clipped from V and 8 bases from J, the junction kept 6 bases outside the gene matches. CDR3 length: 15 amino acids.

The chain uses TRBV27 and TRBJ2-1; 7 nucleotides line up with TRBD2. The V segment lost 7 bases and the J segment 4 bases; nucleotides outside the gene matches: 10. From germline, CDR1 is MNHEY and CDR2 SMNVEV (reference sequence). There are 15 residues in the CDR3. The CDR3 DNA sequence: TGTGCCAGCAAGCTAGGGAGCGGGACTTACAATGAGCAGTTCTTC. Its protein is CASKLGSGTYNEQFF.

CDR3 in DNA: TGTGCCAGCAGCTTAGCGGCTAGCGGGGCTTCCTACAATGAGCAGTTCTTC. Residues: CASSLAASGASYNEQFF. V usage is TRBV11-2 and J usage is TRBJ2-1; 9 bases agree with TRBD2. The V gene's germline CDR1 is SGHAT and CDR2 FQNNGV. The CDR3 loop spans 17 amino acids. V lost 1 base to trimming and J lost 1 base; unmatched junction nucleotides: 5.

The gene calls are TRBV5-1 and TRBJ2-7; 7 nucleotides agree with TRBD1. Trimming at V came to 2 bases and at J to 5 bases, leaving 13 bases not matched to a gene. The length of the CDR3 is 16 residues. CDR1 and CDR2 from the germline V gene are SGHRS and YFSETQ. Here the CDR3 DNA reads TGCGCCAGCAGCTTACGTGGGCACAGGGGTCTCCACGAGCAGTACTTC. It codes for CASSLRGHRGLHEQYF.

The chain recombines TRBV5-1 with TRBJ1-3; the D is unclear. Germline CDR1 SGHRS, CDR2 YFSETQ. Trimming pared 2 bases from V and 0 bases from J, leaving 15 bases between. The CDR3 is 17 amino acids. Here the CDR3 DNA reads TGCGCCAGCAGCTTTACGTCGACTAAAATCTCTGGAAACACCATATATTTT. Its protein product is CASSFTSTKISGNTIYF. Drawing the rest from reference TRBV5-1 and TRBJ1-3, the complete variable domain is KAGVTQTPRYLIKTRGQQVTLSCSPISGHRSVSWYQQTPGQGLQFLFEYFSETQRNKGNFPGRFSGRQFSNSRSEMNVSTLELGDSALYLCASSFTSTKISGNTIYFGEGSWLTVV.

The chain uses TRBV19 and TRBJ1-3; D not resolved. Trimming cost V 8 bases and J 2 bases, with 10 bases left between them. This CDR3 has 13 residues. Germline V gene sequence: CDR1 LNHDA, CDR2 SQIVND (reference sequence). This CDR3 reads CASSEVTGNTIYF. The CDR3 bases are TGTGCCAGTTCCGAGGTGACTGGAAACACCATATATTTT. The full variable domain, with the rest looked up from reference TRBV19 and TRBJ1-3, is DGGITQSPKYLFRKEGQNVTLSCEQNLNHDAMYWYRQDPGQGLRLIYYSQIVNDFQKGDIAEGYSVSREKKESFPLTVTSAQKNPTAFYLCASSEVTGNTIYFGEGSWLTVV.

The genes are TRBV7-8 and TRBJ1-2, with 8 bases matching TRBD1. V was clipped by 4 bases and J by 8 bases; unmatched bases: 24. The CDR3 length is 19 residues. Germline V gives CDR1 SGHVS, CDR2 FQNEAQ. The CDR3 DNA reads as TGTGCCAGCAGCTCCCGACTGGGAGGACAGGGAGATTCTGGGGCGGGCTACACCTTC. Protein sequence: CASSSRLGGQGDSGAGYTF.

The rearrangement joins TRBV5-5 to TRBJ1-4; D is possibly TRBD1 (5 bases). The CDR3 runs to 13 residues. With 2 bases removed from V and 8 bases from J, the gap between germline ends came to 10 bases. CDR1 is SGHKS, CDR2 YYEKEE, per germline (reference sequence). Here the CDR3 reads CASSLGAGEKLFF. The CDR3 coding sequence is TGTGCCAGCAGCTTAGGGGCAGGGGAAAAACTGTTTTTT.

The chain employs TRBV7-8 and TRBJ2-3; maybe TRBD2 (5 bases). Trimming stripped 2 bases from V and 6 bases from J, with 15 bases between. Germline V lookup: CDR1 SGHVS, CDR2 FQNEAQ. CDR3 length equals 15 residues. The CDR3 DNA is TGTGCCAGCAGCTTATTTGCTAGCCGGTCGGATACGCAGTATTTT. Its translation is CASSLFASRSDTQYF. The entire variable domain, with the rest obtained from reference TRBV7-8 and TRBJ2-3, is as follows: GAGVSQSPRYKVAKRGQDVALRCDPISGHVSLFWYQQALGQGPEFLTYFQNEAQLDKSGLPSDRFFAERPEGSVSTLKIQRTQQEDSAVYLCASSLFASRSDTQYFGPGTRLTVL.

The J gene is TRBJ2-1, the V gene TRBV4-1; 9 positions agree with TRBD1. The J segment lost 5 bases and the V segment lost 2 bases, leaving 7 bases of the junction unmatched. The germline CDR1 and CDR2 sequences are MGHRA and YSYEKL. The CDR3 has 16 amino acids. CDR3 bases: TGCGCCAGCAGCCAACTCGGGGACAGGGAAAACAATGAGCAGTTCTTC. This gives the protein CASSQLGDRENNEQFF.

This clone was seen just once. The gene calls are TRBV6-5 and TRBJ1-6; tentative D call: TRBD1 (5 bases). The CDR3 contains 14 residues. The germline gives CDR1 MNHEY, CDR2 SVGAGI. With 6 bases removed from V and 10 bases from J, the gap between germline ends came to 16 bases. The CDR3 is CASSSGTRGSPLHF. For the CDR3, the DNA is TGTGCCAGCAGCTCCGGGACCCGGGGGTCACCCCTCCACTTT.

The rearrangement uses TRBV2 and TRBJ1-3, with 8 bases lining up with TRBD1. Germline V lookup: CDR1 SNHLY, CDR2 FYNNEI. The V and J ends lost 4 bases and 2 bases, in that order; junction bases with no gene match: 4. The CDR3 consists of 15 residues. In nucleotides, the CDR3 is TGTGCCAGCAGTGCGAAGACAGGGGCTGGAAACACCATATATTTT. This sequence encodes CASSAKTGAGNTIYF.

The table lists this clone with a count of one. The genes are TRBV4-1 and TRBJ1-2; TRBD1 matches at 8 bases. The CDR3 extends over 14 amino acids. Germline V gene data show CDR1 as MGHRA and CDR2 as YSYEKL. The junction had 6 bases not matched to a gene; V was cut back by 1 base and J by 8 bases. Here the CDR3 reads CASSQVPQGAGYTF. CDR3 sequence (DNA): TGCGCCAGCAGCCAAGTACCCCAGGGGGCCGGCTACACCTTC.

This clone was detected once. The chain recombines TRBV27 with TRBJ2-6; possibly TRBD2 for D (5 bases). Trimming left V 2 bases short and J 0 bases short, with 20 bases between. The germline CDR1 and CDR2 sequences are MNHEY and SMNVEV (reference sequence). The CDR3 contains 20 residues. The CDR3 region has the DNA TGTGCCAGCAGTTTAGGAGGCAGCCGATGGGATGACTCTGGGGCCAACGTCCTGACTTTC. This sequence encodes CASSLGGSRWDDSGANVLTF. The whole variable domain, filled in from reference TRBV27 and TRBJ2-6, reads EAQVTQNPRYLITVTGKKLTVTCSQNMNHEYMSWYRQDPGLGLRQIYYSMNVEVTDKGDVPEGYKVSRKEKRNFPLILESPSPNQTSLYFCASSLGGSRWDDSGANVLTFGAGSRLTVL.

This clone appeared a single time. CDR3 bases: TGCGCCAGCAGCACCCAGCGGGGGGGCTTTAAAAATGAGCAGTTCTTC. This gives the protein CASSTQRGGFKNEQFF. This chain links TRBV5-1 with TRBJ2-1; 10 nucleotides line up with TRBD2. The length of the CDR3 is 16 residues. Germline trimming cut 4 bases from V and 7 bases from J; bases unmatched to any gene: 11. Germline V gene sequence: CDR1 SGHRS, CDR2 YFSETQ.

V and J are TRBV5-1 and TRBJ1-2, with TRBD1 identical over 10 bases. The trim removed 4 bases at V and 2 bases at J, leaving 5 bases unmatched. Germline V CDR1 and CDR2: SGHRS, YFSETQ. This CDR3 is built from 15 residues. The CDR3 protein is CASSGGTGVNYGYTF. The CDR3 DNA reads as TGCGCCAGCAGCGGAGGGACAGGGGTCAACTATGGCTACACCTTC.

The chain employs TRBV19 and TRBJ2-4; D is unclear. The V and J ends lost 10 bases and 3 bases respectively, with 16 bases between them. The V gene's germline CDR1 is LNHDA and CDR2 SQIVND (reference sequence). The CDR3 consists of 14 residues. The chain's CDR3 is CATTSGLDKNIQYF. CDR3 sequence (DNA): TGTGCCACCACTTCTGGGCTGGACAAAAACATTCAGTACTTC.